This T cell receptor (beta chain) was sequenced during a study of ipilimumab plus nivolumab after autologous stem cell transplantation. Whole-study context: Patients received a median of roughly 5 ipilimumab and 8 nivolumab doses. The DLBCL cohort had primary refractory and relapsed disease, with 18-month progression-free survival of approximately 87% and 28%.

The method was immunoSEQ multiplex PCR; TCRdb's version includes in-frame clones alone and lacks a portion of them. Altogether tens of thousands of clones are present, nearly 85% being singletons, with the ten largest covering approximately 2.2%. Patients got ipilimumab 1 mg/kg beginning 14 to 28 days post-transplant. Patients received nivolumab 3 mg/kg at weeks 1, 4, 7, 10, then fortnightly to week 26. Per germline, CDR1 KGHSH and CDR2 LQKENI. The trim removed 2 bases at V and 0 bases at J, leaving 9 bases unmatched. The CDR3 consists of 19 residues. The rearrangement joins TRBV18 to TRBJ2-6, with 8 bases matching TRBD1. The sequence derives from a male donor with diffuse large B-cell lymphoma. Sequenced here: PBMCs, sampled in a trial of ipilimumab plus nivolumab as post-transplant consolidation. As DNA, the CDR3 is TGTGCCAGCTCACCAATTGGTGGGACAGGCAGCTCTGGGGCCAACGTCCTGACTTTC. As protein: CASSPIGGTGSSGANVLTF.